This record concerns one T cell receptor beta chain sequence. Its antigen is currently unknown. This sample is drawn from a study of T cell clonotyping in hematopoietic cell transplantation. The CDR3 runs to 14 residues. Per germline, CDR1 SQVTM and CDR2 ANQGSEA. V was pared by 0 bases and J by 3 bases, with 3 bases of the junction left unmatched. Findings and limits, study-wide: Broader posttransplant TCR repertoire diversity was predicted by graft donor and pretransplant recipient Inverse Simpson Index values. Recipient TCR diversity dropped after transplant; expanded clonotypes rose from day 30 to 180. CD4 and CD8 repertoire contributions could not be separated without sorting.

Clones were read by immunoSEQ multiplex PCR, and TCRdb kept only the in-frame ones, dropping some. The table has approximately 30,000 clones, around 95% seen once; the top ten hold 1.1% to 1.5%. The clonotype comes from a man aged 50 or older in good health. Some clones in this sample may be carry-over from other donors' samples. This rearrangement joins TRBV29-1 to TRBJ1-1; 8 bases line up with TRBD1. The sample comprised peripheral blood mononuclear cells. The CDR3 DNA follows: TGCAGCGTTGAAGAGGGGGACAGGTACACTGAAGCTTTCTTT. Its translation is CSVEEGDRYTEAFF.